Listed here is a single T cell receptor beta chain. Using immunoSEQ multiplex PCR, the repertoire was profiled, and TCRdb retains in-frame clones only, with some absent. The sample has about 8,400 clones; more than 75% are singletons. This sample stems from a study of T cell repertoires in ileal Crohn's disease. CDR3 length: 14 amino acids. V was trimmed by 5 bases and J by 8 bases, leaving 18 bases between them. Per germline, CDR1 GTSNPN and CDR2 SVGIG (reference sequence). The sequencing sample was made of ileal tissue. The receptor comes from an adult with Crohn's disease. V is TRBV30 and J is TRBJ1-4; tentatively, D is TRBD1 (5 bases). CDR3 DNA sequence: TGTGCCTGGGGACCGGGACTCGAGGGGGAAAAACTGTTTTTT. This codes for CAWGPGLEGEKLFF. The whole variable domain, filled in from reference TRBV30 and TRBJ1-4, reads SQTIHQWPATLVQPVGSPLSLECTVEGTSNPNLYWYRQAAGRGLQLLFYSVGIGQISSEVPQNLSASRPQDRQFILSSKKLLLSDSGFYLCAWGPGLEGEKLFFGSGTQLSVL.